This is a list of T cell receptor beta chains from one sample in a study of T cells in Graves' hyperthyroidism and ophthalmopathy. Each CDR3 protein gets one entry after TCRdb re-called the multiplex PCR reads with MiXCR. Among roughly 660,000 distinct CDR3 sequences, 17% were seen once, and the ten largest hold 15% to 18%. Sequencing was performed on blood. The receptors derive from a man aged 45-65 years with Graves' hyperthyroidism. CDR3s include the opening cysteine and the closing phenylalanine or tryptophan. D genes are given only for firm matches. Rows may omit the clone size; those that give it use once, few, many or a size class.

v_gene	j_gene	len	abundance	d_gene	CDR3aa	CDR3nt
TRBV13	TRBJ2-1	15	many	-	CASSSDLGSYNEQFF	TGTGCCAGCAGCTCAGACCTAGGCTCCTACAATGAGCAGTTCTTC
TRBV14	TRBJ1-1	14	-	-	CASSQETKGTEAFF	TGTGCCAGCAGCCAAGAAACGAAGGGCACTGAAGCTTTCTTT
TRBV2	TRBJ1-6	15	many	TRBD1	CASSVRQGRNSPLHF	TGTGCCAGCAGTGTGCGACAGGGGAGAAATTCACCCCTCCACTTT
TRBV28	TRBJ2-1	15	many	-	CASSLPVTSFNEQFF	TGTGCCAGCAGTTTACCGGTGACTAGTTTCAATGAGCAGTTCTTC
TRBV24-1	TRBJ2-1	15	few	-	CATSDSLGKTFAQFF	TGTGCCACCAGTGATTCCCTTGGCAAGACTTTTGCGCAGTTCTTC
TRBV7-8	TRBJ2-7	16	many	-	CASSPMTGTTGYEQYF	TGTGCCAGCAGCCCGATGACCGGGACGACGGGCTACGAGCAGTACTTC
TRBV27	TRBJ1-2	13	many	-	CASKGPPDYGYTF	TGTGCCAGCAAGGGTCCCCCCGACTATGGCTACACCTTC
TRBV5-4	TRBJ2-7	15	-	TRBD2	CASSSLLAGGREQYF	TGTGCCAGCAGCTCCCTTTTAGCGGGAGGGCGAGAGCAGTACTTC
TRBV14	TRBJ2-1	14	-	-	CASSQGFPMDEQFF	TGTGCCAGCAGCCAGGGGTTTCCCATGGACGAGCAGTTCTTC
TRBV7-9	TRBJ2-7	17	many	TRBD2	CASSFGGASGYSYEQYF	TGTGCCAGCAGCTTTGGTGGGGCTAGCGGTTACTCCTACGAGCAGTACTTC
TRBV20-1	TRBJ2-1	16	few	TRBD2	CSARASGRSVRNEQFF	TGCAGTGCTAGGGCTAGCGGGAGGTCCGTACGCAATGAGCAGTTCTTC
TRBV28	TRBJ1-2	17	many	TRBD1	CASSLFLTGGANYGYTF	TGTGCCAGCAGTTTATTCCTGACAGGGGGAGCTAACTATGGCTACACCTTC
TRBV5-4	TRBJ2-1	17	-	TRBD1	CAGSFNSGTGTPNEQFF	TGTGCCGGCAGTTTTAACTCCGGGACAGGGACCCCCAATGAGCAGTTCTTC
TRBV18	TRBJ1-2	13	-	-	CASSEGLSYGYTF	TGTGCCAGCTCAGAGGGTCTGAGCTATGGCTACACCTTC
TRBV27	TRBJ2-7	14	many	TRBD2	CASSKLAGIYEQYF	TGTGCCAGCAGTAAACTAGCGGGAATATACGAGCAGTACTTC
TRBV18	TRBJ2-5	11	many	-	CASSSYNPQYF	TGTGCCAGCTCATCTTACAATCCTCAGTACTTC
TRBV12-3/TRBV12-4	TRBJ1-2	13	many	-	CASSQGSYYGYTF	TGTGCCAGCAGTCAGGGGTCGTATTATGGCTACACCTTC
TRBV28	TRBJ2-7	14	many	TRBD2	CASSLRGLTGEQYF	TGTGCCAGCAGTTTAAGGGGACTAACGGGCGAGCAGTACTTC
TRBV30	TRBJ2-3	15	few	-	CAWSGGLAPADTQYF	TGTGCCTGGAGTGGGGGACTCGCACCGGCAGATACGCAGTATTTT
TRBV7-9	TRBJ2-7	15	few	-	CASSSVVDSPYEQYF	TGTGCCAGCAGCAGCGTAGTAGACAGCCCCTACGAGCAGTACTTC
TRBV30	TRBJ2-7	13	many	-	CAWNSGSSYEQYF	TGTGCCTGGAACAGCGGTAGCTCCTACGAGCAGTACTTC
TRBV6-1	TRBJ2-5	17	many	TRBD2	CASSKGTSGGGGETQYF	TGTGCCAGCAGCAAAGGGACTAGCGGGGGGGGCGGGGAGACCCAGTACTTC
TRBV19	TRBJ2-2	17	-	TRBD2	CASSIVRRGANTGELFF	TGTGCCAGTAGTATAGTGAGACGGGGGGCGAACACCGGGGAGCTGTTTTTT
TRBV19	TRBJ2-2	12	few	-	CASTSTPGELFF	TGTGCCAGTACCTCAACCCCCGGGGAGCTGTTTTTT
TRBV28	TRBJ2-3	15	many	TRBD1	CASSLPGQGSDTQYF	TGTGCCAGCAGTCTACCGGGACAGGGCTCGGATACGCAGTATTTT
TRBV5-1	TRBJ2-7	19	-	TRBD2	CASSYNRDCGAGGPNEQYF	TGCGCCAGCAGCTACAACAGGGATTGCGGCGCGGGAGGACCCAACGAGCAGTACTTC
TRBV24-1	TRBJ2-1	14	few	TRBD1	CATSRDRGHYEQFF	TGTGCCACCAGTCGCGACAGGGGGCACTATGAGCAGTTCTTC
TRBV27	TRBJ2-1	15	many	TRBD2	CASSPGTSTYNEQFF	TGTGCCAGCAGTCCTGGGACTAGCACATACAATGAGCAGTTCTTC
TRBV12-3/TRBV12-4	TRBJ1-4	14	-	TRBD1	CASSFGRGDEKLFF	TGTGCCAGCAGTTTCGGCAGGGGGGATGAAAAACTGTTTTTT
TRBV12-3/TRBV12-4	TRBJ1-3	16	few	-	CASSLARRLSGNTIYF	TGTGCCAGCAGTTTAGCCCGACGCCTCTCTGGAAACACCATATATTTT
TRBV30	TRBJ2-7	15	-	TRBD2	CAWSAFPGGGYEQYF	TGTGCCTGGAGTGCCTTCCCGGGAGGAGGGTACGAGCAGTACTTC
TRBV2	TRBJ2-5	15	many	-	CASSEQAPLGETQYF	TGTGCCAGCAGTGAACAGGCACCCCTCGGAGAGACCCAGTACTTC